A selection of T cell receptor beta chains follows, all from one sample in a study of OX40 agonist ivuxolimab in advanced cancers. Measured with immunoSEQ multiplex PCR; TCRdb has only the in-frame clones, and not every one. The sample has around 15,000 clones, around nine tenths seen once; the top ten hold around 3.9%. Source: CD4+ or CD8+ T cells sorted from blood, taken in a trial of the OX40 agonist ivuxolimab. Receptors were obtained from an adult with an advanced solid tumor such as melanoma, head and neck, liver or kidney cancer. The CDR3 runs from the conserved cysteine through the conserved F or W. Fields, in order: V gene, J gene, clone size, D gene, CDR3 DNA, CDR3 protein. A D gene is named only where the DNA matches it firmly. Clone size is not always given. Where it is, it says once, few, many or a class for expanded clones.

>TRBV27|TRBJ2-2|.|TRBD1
TGTGCCAGCAGGGTGACAGGGCTGAACACCGGGGAGCTGTTTTTT
CASRVTGLNTGELFF
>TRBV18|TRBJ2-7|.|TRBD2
TGTGCCAGCTCCGAGACTAGCGGGAGCTCTGGCGAGCAGTACTTC
CASSETSGSSGEQYF
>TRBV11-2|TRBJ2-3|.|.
TGTGCCAGCAGCCCGGGTAGGGATACGCAGTATTTT
CASSPGRDTQYF
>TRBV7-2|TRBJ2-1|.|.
TGTGCCAGCAGCACCCCTAGTTCGGAAGCGCAGTTCTTC
CASSTPSSEAQFF
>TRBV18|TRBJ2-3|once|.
TGTGCCAGCTCACCCTCCCCCGCAGATACGCAGTATTTT
CASSPSPADTQYF
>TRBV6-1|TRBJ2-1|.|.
TGTGCCAGCAGTAAAGCCAGGAACTCCTACAATGAGCAGTTCTTC
CASSKARNSYNEQFF
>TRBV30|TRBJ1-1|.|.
TGTGCCTGGAGTAGAAACAGGTTCACTGAAGCTTTCTTT
CAWSRNRFTEAFF
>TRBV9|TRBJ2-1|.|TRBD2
TGTGCCAGCGGGGAGGGGGAGCAGTTCTTC
CASGEGEQFF
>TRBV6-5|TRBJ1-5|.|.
TGTGCCAGCAGTTATCACAGGGAGCATCAGCCCCAGCATTTT
CASSYHREHQPQHF
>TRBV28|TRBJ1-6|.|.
TGTGCCAGCAGTTTATTGGGGTCACCCCTCCACTTT
CASSLLGSPLHF
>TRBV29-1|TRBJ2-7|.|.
TGCAGCGTTTCCGGGATCACCTACGAGCAGTACTTC
CSVSGITYEQYF
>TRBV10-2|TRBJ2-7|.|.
TGCGCCAGCAGCCCCTTAACCTACGAGCAGTACTTC
CASSPLTYEQYF
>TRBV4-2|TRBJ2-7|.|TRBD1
TGTGCCAGCAGCCAAGATAGGACAGGGTCCTACGAGCAGTACTTC
CASSQDRTGSYEQYF
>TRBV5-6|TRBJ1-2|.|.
TGTGCCAGCAGCAAGACTGGAATGGACTATGGCTACACCTTC
CASSKTGMDYGYTF
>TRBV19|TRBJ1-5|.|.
TGTGCCAGTACGGGGGGAGGGTCTAATCAGCCCCAGCATTTT
CASTGGGSNQPQHF
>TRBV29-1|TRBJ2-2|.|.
TGCAGCGTTCGAGGACAGAACACCGGGGAGCTGTTTTTT
CSVRGQNTGELFF
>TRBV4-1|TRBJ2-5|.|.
TGCGCCAGCAGCCAAGGCCTCTTAGAGACCCAGTACTTC
CASSQGLLETQYF
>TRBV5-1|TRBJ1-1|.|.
TGCGCCAGCAGCTTTACGGAGAACACTGAAGCTTTCTTT
CASSFTENTEAFF
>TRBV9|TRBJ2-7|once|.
TGTGCCAGCAGCGCAACGGACGAGTACGAGCAGTACTTC
CASSATDEYEQYF
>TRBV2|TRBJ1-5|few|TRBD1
TGTGCCAGCAGCCAGAACAGGGGATTAGGGCAGCCCCAGCATTTT
CASSQNRGLGQPQHF
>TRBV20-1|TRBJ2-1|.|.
TGCAGTGCTAGAGGTTTCAATGAGCAGTTCTTC
CSARGFNEQFF
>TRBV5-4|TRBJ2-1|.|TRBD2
TGTGCCAGCAGCTTAAAAGCGGGAGTTGACAATGAGCAGTTCTTC
CASSLKAGVDNEQFF
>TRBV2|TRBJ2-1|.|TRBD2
TGTGCCAGCAGTGAGGGCGGGAGGGCCCTGGGTGAGCAGTTCTTC
CASSEGGRALGEQFF